The 18 T cell receptor beta chains below were found in one sample sequenced in a study of tumor-infiltrating lymphocytes in oesophageal squamous cell carcinoma. TCRdb recomputed calls from the PCR reads with MiXCR, one row per CDR3 protein. The table records around 19,000 distinct CDR3 sequences, roughly 50% of them present only once. The sequenced sample consisted of normal esophageal tissue next to the tumor. The source is a female donor with esophageal squamous cell carcinoma.

The chain uses TRBV29-1 and TRBJ1-4, with 12 bases that match TRBD1. Germline V gene lookup returns CDR1 SQVTM and CDR2 ANQGSEA. The J segment lost 7 bases and the V segment lost 5 bases, leaving 8 bases of the junction unmatched. The CDR3 sequence is 15 residues long. CDR3 DNA: TGCAGCGTTTCCGGGACAGGGGGCGCGGGTGAAAAACTGTTTTTT. This translates into CSVSGTGGAGEKLFF.

In its sample, this clonotype was seen a few times. This chain uses TRBV7-8 with TRBJ2-5, with D tentatively TRBD1 (6 bases). The CDR3 extends over 15 amino acids. V lost 5 bases and J lost 3, with 16 bases in between. The germline CDR1 and CDR2 sequences are SGHVS and FQNEAQ. The CDR3 region is CASSQNREAEETQYF. The CDR3 bases are TGTGCCAGCAGCCAAAACAGGGAAGCCGAAGAGACCCAGTACTTC.

With regard to this clonotype: This CDR3 is missing its conserved last phenylalanine or tryptophan, likely due to a read error. The DNA is omitted, as the CDR3 cannot be located on it reliably, and the CDR3 follows TCRdb's listing. The rearrangement joins TRBV12-3 or TRBV12-4 to TRBJ2-3; the table calls TRBD2, which could not be checked here. 18 amino acids form the CDR3, both terminal residues included. The CDR3 loop reads CASSLGTRPAYMATPSVR.

This clonotype was seen only a few times. The rearrangement uses TRBV19 and TRBJ2-7; 7 positions match TRBD1. Germline assignment: CDR1 LNHDA and CDR2 SQIVND (reference sequence). The CDR3 is 13 residues long. V lost 3 bases to trimming and J lost 7 bases; unmatched junction nucleotides: 6. The CDR3 coding sequence is TGTGCCAGTAGTATCGGGGACAGTTGGGAGCAGTACTTC. It yields the protein CASSIGDSWEQYF.

The CDR3 DNA follows: TGTGCCAGCAGCCTATCGGGACTAGCGTACAATGAGCAGTTCTTC. Translated: CASSLSGLAYNEQFF. The V gene is TRBV7-2, the J gene TRBJ2-5; 10 bases line up with TRBD2. Judging by the DNA end, TRBJ2-1 fits better; the J call may be wrong. CDR3 length: 15 residues. Germline CDR1 is SGHTA and CDR2 is FQGNSA.

This clonotype has only a few counts. The gene calls are TRBV4-3 and TRBJ1-2; D perhaps matches TRBD1 (5 bases). Per the germline V gene, CDR1 is LGHNA and CDR2 is YSLEER. V was clipped by 1 base and J by 0 bases, with 15 bases between them. This CDR3 region has 17 residues. The CDR3 spells CASSQVGVAGSNYGYTF. For the CDR3, the DNA is TGCGCCAGCAGCCAAGTAGGGGTGGCCGGCTCTAACTATGGCTACACCTTC.

The rearrangement joins TRBV14 to TRBJ2-5; D unresolved. The J call may be incorrect, as the DNA end agrees better with TRBJ2-7. Germline CDR1 and CDR2: SGHDN and FVKESK. CDR3 length equals 12 residues. This CDR3 reads CASSQARNEQYF. DNA of the CDR3: TGTGCCAGCAGCCAAGCCCGAAACGAGCAGTACTTC.

The V and J genes are TRBV7-8 and TRBJ2-5; D is undetermined. The CDR3 extends over 18 amino acids. In germline, CDR1 is SGHVS, CDR2 FQNEAQ. V was clipped by 5 bases and J by 1 base, with 23 bases between them. The CDR3 is CASSTPPEAKSPQETQYF. The CDR3 nucleotides are TGTGCCAGCAGCACACCCCCCGAAGCGAAAAGTCCCCAAGAGACCCAGTACTTC.

J is TRBJ2-7 and V is TRBV10-2, with D perhaps assigned TRBD1 or TRBD2 (5 bases each). The CDR3 length is 16 residues. The V end was cut by 3 bases, the J end by 7 bases, with 22 bases between. Germline V gives CDR1 WSHSY, CDR2 SAAADI. The DNA of the CDR3 is TGCGCCAGCAGTGAACTTCGGGGCTATACCTACAATGAGCAGTACTTC. Translating gives CASSELRGYTYNEQYF.

The chain is built from TRBV6-6 and TRBJ2-3; 7 bases match TRBD1. TRBJ2-7 matches the DNA end more closely, so the J call is doubtful. CDR1 is MNHNY and CDR2 is SVGAGI in the germline V gene (reference sequence). The CDR3 is 17 residues long. The DNA for the CDR3 is TGTGCCAGCAGTTACCGGAAAACAGGGGATTGGTCCTACGAGCAGTACTTC. Translated, it gives CASSYRKTGDWSYEQYF.

This clonotype was recorded many times. The gene calls are TRBV18 and TRBJ2-1; no definite D call. The CDR3 is made up of 17 amino acids. Germline CDR1 reads KGHSH; CDR2 reads LQKENI. V lost 5 bases and J 0 bases, leaving 17 bases between the germline ends. CDR3 nucleotide sequence: TGTGCCAGCTCATCCCCCATTGGCGCAAGCTCCTACAATGAGCAGTTCTTC. This translates into CASSSPIGASSYNEQFF.

In the case of this clonotype: Its ends do not fully match the called genes, so a read error is possible. This chain links TRBV7-8 with TRBJ2-6, with D perhaps being TRBD1 or TRBD2 (5 bases each). Germline V lookup: CDR1 SGHVS, CDR2 FQNEAQ. This CDR3 is 13 amino acids long. The chain's CDR3 is CASSPRDGSPLHF. The CDR3 coding sequence is TGTGCCAGCAGCCCCCGGGACGGCTCACCCCTCCACTTC.

In this sample, this clonotype is large. This chain links TRBV7-2 with TRBJ2-6; 7 bases are shared with TRBD1. The V gene's germline CDR1 is SGHTA and CDR2 FQGNSA. CDR3 size: 17 residues. V was clipped by 2 bases and J by 2 bases; unmatched bases: 6. The chain's CDR3 is CASSLNQGGAGANVLTF. The CDR3 bases are TGTGCCAGCAGCTTAAATCAAGGGGGCGCTGGGGCCAACGTCCTGACTTTC.

The CDR3 DNA sequence: TGTGCCAGCAGCTTCCGGAGCGGGGGCGGGAACGAGCAGTTCTTC. Encoded protein: CASSFRSGGGNEQFF. The V call is TRBV11-2, the J call TRBJ2-1; TRBD2 aligns across 8 bases. This CDR3 has 15 residues. Germline values: CDR1 SGHAT, CDR2 FQNNGV. The V and J ends lost 3 bases and 10 bases, in that order; junction bases with no gene match: 11.

This clonotype was found many times. The gene calls are TRBV6-1 and TRBJ2-2, with D possibly being TRBD1 (5 bases). This CDR3 region has 14 residues. V dropped 6 bases and J dropped 1 base, with 9 bases sitting between them. Germline V CDR1 and CDR2: MNHNS, SASEGT. The CDR3 spells CASSRTMNTGELFF. CDR3 coding DNA: TGTGCCAGCAGCAGGACAATGAACACCGGGGAGCTGTTTTTT.

The rearrangement links TRBV28 to TRBJ1-1, with D perhaps TRBD1 (5 bases). V lost 2 bases and J lost 10, with 17 bases in between. The CDR3 loop spans 14 amino acids. Germline-derived CDR1 and CDR2 are MDHEN and SYDVKM. Here the CDR3 DNA reads TGTGCCAGCAGTTTAGGATCGGGACCCGGGGGAGCTTTCTTT. Translating it yields CASSLGSGPGGAFF.

This chain uses TRBV12-3 or TRBV12-4 with TRBJ1-1; the match to TRBD1 covers 8 bases. CDR3 length: 14 amino acids. With 7 bases clipped from V and 6 bases from J, the junction kept 10 bases outside the gene matches. Written as DNA, the CDR3 is TGTGCCAGCAAGCACTCAGGGGGCAGCGCTGAAGCTTTCTTT. Translation gives CASKHSGGSAEAFF.

By sample share, this clonotype is medium-sized. The chain joins TRBV7-2 to TRBJ1-6; 7 bases are a match to TRBD1. Germline trimming cut 5 bases from V and 9 bases from J; bases unmatched to any gene: 10. Germline V gene sequence: CDR1 SGHTA, CDR2 FQGNSA. This CDR3 is 15 amino acids long. This CDR3 reads CASSTRQGGGSPLHF. The CDR3 coding sequence is TGTGCCAGCAGCACCCGACAGGGCGGTGGTTCACCCCTCCACTTT.